A single sample gave rise to the 23 T cell receptor beta chains below, sequenced in a study of blood T cell repertoires in COVID-19. The table came from immunoSEQ multiplex PCR; TCRdb's copy has only in-frame clones and leaves some out. The repertoire holds around 200,000 clones, with approximately 84% as singletons. The sequencing input was peripheral blood. Receptors were obtained from a man in his forties or fifties with active or convalescent COVID-19.

The chain recombines TRBV5-1 with TRBJ1-4; TRBD1 agrees at 8 bases. CDR1 and CDR2 (germline): SGHRS, YFSETQ. The CDR3 covers 16 residues. The V segment lost 7 bases and the J segment 8 bases; nucleotides outside the gene matches: 16. For the CDR3, the DNA is TGCGCCAGCGGAACAGGGGGAGCGGCCTTGGGGGAAAAACTGTTTTTT. It codes for CASGTGGAALGEKLFF. The entire variable domain, with the rest obtained from reference TRBV5-1 and TRBJ1-4, is as follows: KAGVTQTPRYLIKTRGQQVTLSCSPISGHRSVSWYQQTPGQGLQFLFEYFSETQRNKGNFPGRFSGRQFSNSRSEMNVSTLELGDSALYLCASGTGGAALGEKLFFGSGTQLSVL.

The rearrangement joins TRBV2 to TRBJ1-4; perhaps TRBD1 as D (5 bases). The CDR3 is made up of 14 amino acids. V was shortened by 6 bases and J by 10 bases, with 18 bases between the two germline ends. Germline V gives CDR1 SNHLY, CDR2 FYNNEI. CDR3 region: CASRDTMNRGKLFF. The DNA of the CDR3 is TGTGCCAGCAGGGATACCATGAATAGGGGAAAACTGTTTTTT.

The J gene is TRBJ1-1, the V gene TRBV5-4; D might be TRBD1 (6 bases). The CDR3 is made up of 12 amino acids. Trimming removed 5 bases from V and 6 bases from J, with 11 bases in between. Germline CDR1 reads SGHNT; CDR2 reads YYREEE (reference sequence). Here the CDR3 reads CASRVDSSEAFF. In nucleotides, the CDR3 is TGTGCCAGCAGGGTGGACAGCTCTGAAGCTTTCTTT.

The gene calls are TRBV28 and TRBJ1-3; D might be TRBD1 (6 bases). V shed 3 bases and J shed 3 bases, with 15 bases lying between them. The CDR3 contains 16 residues. CDR1 and CDR2 (germline): MDHEN, SYDVKM. The CDR3 sequence is CASSFGGAQVGNTIYF. The CDR3 coding sequence is TGTGCCAGCAGTTTTGGGGGGGCGCAGGTTGGAAACACCATATATTTT.

This clone has only a few counts. The chain couples TRBV7-9 to TRBJ1-6, with a weak D call TRBD1 (5 bases). CDR3 length equals 16 residues. V lost 1 base, J lost 6 bases, and 13 bases lay in between. The germline V gene has CDR1 SEHNR and CDR2 FQNEAQ (reference sequence). The CDR3 loop is CASSLGPPGRNSPLHF. As DNA, the CDR3 is TGTGCCAGCAGCTTAGGGCCCCCAGGGCGTAATTCACCCCTCCACTTT.

CDR3: CASSEWGLAGGGEQFF. In DNA, the CDR3 is TGCGCCAGCAGTGAGTGGGGACTAGCGGGAGGGGGTGAGCAGTTCTTC. The chain uses TRBV10-2 and TRBJ2-1, with 16 bases identical to TRBD2. Germline V CDR1 and CDR2: WSHSY, SAAADI. The CDR3 runs to 16 residues. Losses at the gene ends were 1 base for V and 9 bases for J; bases not matched to a gene: 3.

This chain links TRBV10-2 with TRBJ2-7, with a possible D match to TRBD2 (6 bases). CDR1 is WSHSY and CDR2 is SAAADI in the germline V gene. The germline V and J ends were trimmed by 3 bases and 6 bases, with 9 bases remaining between them. CDR3 length: 12 residues. The CDR3 nucleotides are TGCGCCAGCAGTGACGGGGGATTCGAGCAGTACTTC. Protein sequence: CASSDGGFEQYF.

This chain joins TRBV7-2 and TRBJ2-7, with TRBD2 identical over 8 bases. The trim removed 4 bases at V and 5 bases at J, leaving 13 bases unmatched. The CDR3 has 16 residues. Per germline, CDR1 SGHTA and CDR2 FQGNSA. CDR3 coding DNA: TGTGCCAGCAGCTCGGGGGGAGCGGGAGTCCCCCACGAGCAGTACTTC. Amino acid sequence: CASSSGGAGVPHEQYF.

The V call is TRBV10-3, the J call TRBJ2-5; 11 bases are shared with TRBD1. Germline CDR1 and CDR2: ENHRY and SYGVKD. The CDR3 is 15 residues long. J was trimmed by 4 bases and V by 3 bases; bases with no gene match: 4. CDR3 sequence reads: CAISEKGQGGETQYF. The DNA of the CDR3 is TGTGCCATCAGTGAAAAGGGACAGGGGGGAGAGACCCAGTACTTC.

This chain joins TRBV5-1 and TRBJ1-1; D gene uncertain. CDR1 SGHRS and CDR2 YFSETQ come from the germline V gene. This CDR3 has 14 amino acids. Trimming removed 4 bases from V and 7 bases from J, with 17 bases in between. The CDR3: CASSLDNGPYEAFF. The CDR3 DNA sequence: TGCGCCAGCAGCCTCGATAATGGGCCATATGAAGCTTTCTTT.

CDR3 in amino acids: CASSVLQRTGELFF. CDR3 coding DNA: TGTGCCAGCAGCGTTTTACAGAGAACCGGGGAGCTGTTTTTT. The chain uses TRBV7-6 and TRBJ2-2, with unresolved D. The CDR3 loop spans 14 amino acids. Germline CDR1 SGHVS, CDR2 FNYEAQ. V lost 5 bases, J lost 5 bases, and 12 bases lay in between.

This chain links TRBV5-6 with TRBJ2-1, with 7 bases fitting TRBD2. There are 16 residues in the CDR3. Germline CDR1 and CDR2: SGHDT and YYEEEE. The trim removed 4 bases at V and 1 base at J, leaving 8 bases unmatched. The CDR3 is CASSRRLAGSYNEQFF. The CDR3 nucleotides read TGTGCCAGCAGCCGCAGACTAGCTGGGTCCTACAATGAGCAGTTCTTC.

Points on this clone: At one boundary the junction diverges from the germline segment, which might be a read error. The chain joins TRBV5-8 to TRBJ2-2; D uncertain. This CDR3 spans 16 amino acids. Looked up from germline, CDR1 is SGHTS and CDR2 is YDEGEE. This chain's CDR3 is CASRLGKQTNTGELFF. CDR3 nucleotides: TGTGCCAGCAGGTTGGGGAAACAGACGAACACCGGGGAGCTGTTTTTT.

The CDR3 here is CASSLGVDSIWGYTF. The CDR3 DNA is TGTGCCAGCAGCTTAGGGGTGGACTCTATCTGGGGCTACACCTTC. The genes are TRBV7-2 and TRBJ1-2; D ambiguous. The germline V and J ends were trimmed by 1 base and 8 bases, with 17 bases remaining between them. The CDR3 totals 15 residues. CDR1 is SGHTA and CDR2 is FQGNSA in the germline V gene.

This chain joins TRBV30 and TRBJ1-1; D gene unclear. V was pared by 5 bases and J by 7 bases, with 11 bases between. The CDR3 length is 11 residues. The germline V gene has CDR1 GTSNPN and CDR2 SVGIG (reference sequence). Here the CDR3 reads CAWFTVNEAFF. CDR3 bases: TGTGCCTGGTTCACTGTAAATGAAGCTTTCTTT.

The chain has TRBV18 and TRBJ1-4; 9 positions match TRBD1. The CDR3 spans 18 residues. Germline CDR1 and CDR2: KGHSH and LQKENI. The trim removed 5 bases at V and 2 bases at J, leaving 12 bases unmatched. CDR3 nucleotide sequence: TGTGCCAGCTCATCAATCCGGGACAGGGTTCCGACTAATGAAAAACTGTTTTTT. This sequence encodes CASSSIRDRVPTNEKLFF.

V and J are TRBV5-1 and TRBJ1-5, with D possibly TRBD1 on 6 matching bases. Germline V gene data show CDR1 as SGHRS and CDR2 as YFSETQ. The V end was cut by 1 base, the J end by 0 bases, with 17 bases between. CDR3 length: 18 residues. The CDR3 here is CASSLRPTDSYSNQPQHF. CDR3 sequence (DNA): TGCGCCAGCAGCTTGAGGCCTACGGACAGTTATAGCAATCAGCCCCAGCATTTT.

This chain joins TRBV2 and TRBJ2-2, with D tentatively TRBD1 (5 bases). The CDR3 is 14 amino acids. Germline CDR1 reads SNHLY; CDR2 reads FYNNEI. The V and J ends lost 7 bases and 4 bases respectively, with 13 bases between them. The CDR3 is CASTTGVSTGELFF. The CDR3 DNA reads TGTGCCAGCACTACAGGAGTTAGCACCGGGGAGCTGTTTTTT.

The J gene is TRBJ2-1, the V gene TRBV14; D ambiguous. The germline V and J ends were trimmed by 3 bases and 4 bases, with 7 bases remaining between them. The CDR3 totals 13 residues. CDR1 is SGHDN and CDR2 is FVKESK in the germline V gene. The CDR3 reads CASSHGHYNEQFF. The CDR3 bases are TGTGCCAGCAGCCACGGTCATTACAATGAGCAGTTCTTC.

CDR3 DNA: TGTGCCAGCAGTGAGCCGCCGGGGACTAATGAAAAACTGTTTTTT. This sequence encodes CASSEPPGTNEKLFF. V gene TRBV25-1 combines with J gene TRBJ1-4; D is unclear. CDR1 MGHDK and CDR2 SYGVNS come from the germline V gene. This CDR3 has 15 residues. Trimming pared 3 bases from V and 2 bases from J, leaving 10 bases between.

V and J are TRBV7-9 and TRBJ1-4; 7 bases match TRBD1. The germline V gene encodes CDR1 SEHNR and CDR2 FQNEAQ (reference sequence). V lost 5 bases, J lost 7 bases, and 10 bases stayed unmatched. This CDR3 spans 15 amino acids. CDR3 sequence: CASSPWRGGSEKLFF. The CDR3 nucleotides are TGTGCCAGCAGCCCTTGGCGAGGGGGCAGTGAAAAACTGTTTTTT. The complete variable domain, with remaining parts taken from reference TRBV7-9 and TRBJ1-4, reads DTGVSQNPRHKITKRGQNVTFRCDPISEHNRLYWYRQTLGQGPEFLTYFQNEAQLEKSRLLSDRFSAERPKGSFSTLEIQRTEQGDSAMYLCASSPWRGGSEKLFFGSGTQLSVL.

The rearrangement joins TRBV19 to TRBJ1-1; possibly TRBD1 for D (6 bases). Per germline, CDR1 LNHDA and CDR2 SQIVND (reference sequence). Trimming took 5 bases from V and 3 from J, leaving 13 bases between them. This CDR3 is built from 14 residues. The CDR3 protein is CASSPGTSHTEAFF. For the CDR3, the DNA is TGTGCCAGTAGTCCCGGGACAAGTCACACTGAAGCTTTCTTT.

This clone was detected a few times. The chain carries TRBV3-1 (or the pseudogene TRBV3-2) and TRBJ1-2, with 7 bases lining up with TRBD1. Germline lookup yields CDR1 LGHDT and CDR2 YNNKEL (reference sequence). The CDR3 extends over 14 amino acids. V gave up 4 bases and J gave up 4 bases; unmatched junction bases: 6. The CDR3 loop reads CASSPKTGTYGYTF. As DNA, the CDR3 is TGTGCCAGCAGCCCGAAGACAGGGACCTATGGCTACACCTTC.